This T cell receptor (beta chain) appears in the sequencing data of a study of blood T cells in healthy people across ages. For the second PCR, which ran for about 6 to 11 cycles, a sample-barcoded 5' primer and a J-beta primer mix were used. Using its own MiXCR run on the 5' RACE reads, TCRdb lists one record per CDR3 protein. This table has 1.5 million to 2 million distinct CDR3 sequences, almost 35% appearing once. The CDR3 is 15 residues long. V gave up 7 bases and J gave up 7 bases; unmatched junction bases: 15. Per the germline V gene, CDR1 is MNHEY and CDR2 is SVGEGT. The receptor's source is a woman aged 25 to 39 in good health. The sequencing sample was made of blood. The rearrangement joins TRBV6-2 or TRBV6-3 to TRBJ2-5, with 7 bases that match TRBD2. In DNA, the CDR3 is TGTGCCAGCACCGTCCGCGGACTAGGACGGGCGACCCAGTACTTC. It specifies CASTVRGLGRATQYF.